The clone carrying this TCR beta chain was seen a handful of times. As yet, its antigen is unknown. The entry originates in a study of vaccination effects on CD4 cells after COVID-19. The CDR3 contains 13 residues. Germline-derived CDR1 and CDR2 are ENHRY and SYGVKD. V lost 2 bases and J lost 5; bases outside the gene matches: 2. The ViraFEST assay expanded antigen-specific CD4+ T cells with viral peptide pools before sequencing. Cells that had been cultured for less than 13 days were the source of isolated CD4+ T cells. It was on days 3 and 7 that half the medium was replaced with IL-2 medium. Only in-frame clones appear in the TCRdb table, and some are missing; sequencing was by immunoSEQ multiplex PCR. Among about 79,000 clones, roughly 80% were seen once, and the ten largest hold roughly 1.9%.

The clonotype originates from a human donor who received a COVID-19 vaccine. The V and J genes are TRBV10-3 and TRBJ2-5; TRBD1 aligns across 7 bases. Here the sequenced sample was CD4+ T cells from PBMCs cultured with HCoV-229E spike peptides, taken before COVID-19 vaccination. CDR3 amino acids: CAISETGVETQYF. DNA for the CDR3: TGTGCCATCAGTGAGACAGGGGTTGAGACCCAGTACTTC.